This T cell receptor beta chain originates from a study of shared clonotypes between healthy human individuals. Germline values: CDR1 MDHEN, CDR2 SYDVKM. This CDR3 is 11 amino acids long. V was shortened by 5 bases and J by 5 bases, with 4 bases between the two germline ends. On this clone: The antigen remains undetermined. The sample has other DNA sequences that encode this CDR3 too.

Broader study findings: Naive subsets, compared against memory subsets, generally had larger estimated richness values.

Per the study methods: In the immunoSEQ data, sequences were junction-only and lacked quality scores, so filtering differed. Here immunoSEQ multiplex PCR was the method, and the copy in TCRdb shows in-frame clones only, minus some. Clone size and V and J calls were adopted from that table, with D and trimming inferred from the DNA. The profile shows some 2.4 million clones, 93% of them singletons. This TCR derives from a man aged 18 to 29 in good health. Some clones in this sample may be carry-over from other donors' samples. The source material was naive CD4+ T cells from PBMCs. Subset meaning: CD45RA+ positively selected. The genes are TRBV28 and TRBJ2-1; D unresolved. The CDR3 loop reads CASSTNNEQFF. CDR3 nucleotide sequence: TGTGCCAGCAGTACTAACAATGAGCAGTTCTTC.